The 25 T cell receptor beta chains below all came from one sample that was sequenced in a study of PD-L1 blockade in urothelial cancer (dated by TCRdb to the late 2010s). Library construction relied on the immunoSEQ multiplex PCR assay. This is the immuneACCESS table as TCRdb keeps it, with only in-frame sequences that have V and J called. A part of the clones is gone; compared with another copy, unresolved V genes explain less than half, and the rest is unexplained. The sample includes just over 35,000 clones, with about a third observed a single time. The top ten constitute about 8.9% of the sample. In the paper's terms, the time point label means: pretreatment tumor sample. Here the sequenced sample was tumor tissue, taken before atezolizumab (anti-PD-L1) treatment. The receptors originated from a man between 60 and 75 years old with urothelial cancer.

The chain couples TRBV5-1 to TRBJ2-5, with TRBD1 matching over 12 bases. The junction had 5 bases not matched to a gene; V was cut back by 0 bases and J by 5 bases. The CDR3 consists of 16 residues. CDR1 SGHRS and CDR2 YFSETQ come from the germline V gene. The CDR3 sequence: CASSLGDRGRGETQYF. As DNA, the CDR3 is TGCGCCAGCAGCTTGGGGGACAGGGGGCGAGGGGAGACCCAGTACTTC.

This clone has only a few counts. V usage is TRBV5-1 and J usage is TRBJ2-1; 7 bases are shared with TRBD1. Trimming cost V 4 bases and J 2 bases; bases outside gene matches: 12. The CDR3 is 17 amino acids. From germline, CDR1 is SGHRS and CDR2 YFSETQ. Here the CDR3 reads CASSPDRESLTYNEQFF. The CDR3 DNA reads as TGCGCCAGCAGCCCAGACAGGGAATCTCTTACCTACAATGAGCAGTTCTTC.

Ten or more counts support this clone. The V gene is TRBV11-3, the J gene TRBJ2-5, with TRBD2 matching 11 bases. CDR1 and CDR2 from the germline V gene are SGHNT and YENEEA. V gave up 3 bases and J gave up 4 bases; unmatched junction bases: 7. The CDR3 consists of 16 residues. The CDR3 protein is CASSLVTSGSGETQYF. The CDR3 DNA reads TGTGCCAGCAGCTTGGTAACTAGCGGGAGTGGAGAGACCCAGTACTTC.

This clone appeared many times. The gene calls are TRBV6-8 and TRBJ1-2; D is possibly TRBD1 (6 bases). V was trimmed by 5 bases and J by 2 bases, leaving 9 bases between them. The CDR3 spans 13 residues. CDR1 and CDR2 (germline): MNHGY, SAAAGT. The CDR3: CASSADRNYGYTF. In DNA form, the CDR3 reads TGTGCCAGCAGTGCCGACAGGAACTATGGCTACACCTTC.

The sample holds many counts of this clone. The CDR3 bases are TGTGCCAGCAGCTTACGGCGGGAGAACGGTGAGCAGTTCTTC. It encodes CASSLRRENGEQFF. The chain combines TRBV11-3 with TRBJ2-1; 7 bases map to TRBD2. V lost 2 bases, J lost 9 bases, and 7 bases stayed unmatched. The CDR3 covers 14 residues. Germline V gene sequence: CDR1 SGHNT, CDR2 YENEEA.

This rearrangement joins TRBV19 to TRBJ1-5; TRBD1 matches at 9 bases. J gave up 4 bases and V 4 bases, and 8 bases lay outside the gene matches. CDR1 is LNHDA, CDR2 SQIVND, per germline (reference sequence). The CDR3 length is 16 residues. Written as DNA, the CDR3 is TGTGCCAGTAGTACCCTTCCGGGACAGGGTAATCAGCCCCAGCATTTT. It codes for CASSTLPGQGNQPQHF.

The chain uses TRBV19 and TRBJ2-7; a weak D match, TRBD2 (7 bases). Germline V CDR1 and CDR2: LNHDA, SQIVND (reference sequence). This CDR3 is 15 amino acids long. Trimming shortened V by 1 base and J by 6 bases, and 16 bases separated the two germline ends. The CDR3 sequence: CASSIGAGALREQYF. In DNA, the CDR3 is TGTGCCAGTAGTATAGGGGCGGGGGCGCTACGCGAGCAGTACTTC.

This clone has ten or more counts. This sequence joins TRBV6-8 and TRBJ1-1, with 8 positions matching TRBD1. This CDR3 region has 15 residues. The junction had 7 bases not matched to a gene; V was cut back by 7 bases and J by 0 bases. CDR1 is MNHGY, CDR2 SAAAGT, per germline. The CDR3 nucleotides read TGTGCCAGCAATCCTGGGACAGGCTTGAACACTGAAGCTTTCTTT. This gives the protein CASNPGTGLNTEAFF.

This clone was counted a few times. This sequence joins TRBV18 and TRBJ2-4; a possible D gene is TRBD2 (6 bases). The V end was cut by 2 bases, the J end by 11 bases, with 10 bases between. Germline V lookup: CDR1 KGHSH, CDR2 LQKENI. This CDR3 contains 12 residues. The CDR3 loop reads CASSPTGDLQYF. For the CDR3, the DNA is TGTGCCAGCTCACCAACGGGAGATCTTCAGTACTTC. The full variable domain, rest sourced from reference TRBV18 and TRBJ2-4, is NAGVMQNPRHLVRRRGQEARLRCSPMKGHSHVYWYRQLPEEGLKFMVYLQKENIIDESGMPKERFSAEFPKEGPSILRIQQVVRGDSAAYFCASSPTGDLQYFGAGTRLSVL.

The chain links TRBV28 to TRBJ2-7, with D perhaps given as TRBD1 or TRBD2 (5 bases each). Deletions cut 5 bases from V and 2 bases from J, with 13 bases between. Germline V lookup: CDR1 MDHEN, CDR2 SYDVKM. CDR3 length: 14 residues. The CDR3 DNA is TGTGCCAGCAGTCCCGGGACGGGAACCTACGAGCAGTACTTC. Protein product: CASSPGTGTYEQYF.

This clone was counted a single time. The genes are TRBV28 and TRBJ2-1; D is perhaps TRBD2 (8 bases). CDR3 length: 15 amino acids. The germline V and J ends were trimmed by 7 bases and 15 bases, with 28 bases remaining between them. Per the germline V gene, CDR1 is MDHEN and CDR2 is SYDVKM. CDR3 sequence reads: CASTQGGAGGPHPFF. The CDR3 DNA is TGTGCCAGCACCCAAGGGGGCGCGGGAGGCCCCCACCCGTTCTTC.

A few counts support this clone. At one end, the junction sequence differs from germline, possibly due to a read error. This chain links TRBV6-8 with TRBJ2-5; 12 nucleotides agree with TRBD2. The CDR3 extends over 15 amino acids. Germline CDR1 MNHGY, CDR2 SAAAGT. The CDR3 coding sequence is TGTGCCATCAGTCGGACTAGCGGGGCCCAAGAGACCCAGTACTTC. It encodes CAISRTSGAQETQYF.

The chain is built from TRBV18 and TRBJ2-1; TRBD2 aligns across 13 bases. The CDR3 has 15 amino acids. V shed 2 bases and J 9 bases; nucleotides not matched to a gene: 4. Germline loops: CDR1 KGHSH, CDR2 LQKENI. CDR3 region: CASSPSRLAGGEQFF. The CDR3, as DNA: TGTGCCAGCTCACCATCGAGACTAGCGGGAGGTGAGCAGTTCTTC.

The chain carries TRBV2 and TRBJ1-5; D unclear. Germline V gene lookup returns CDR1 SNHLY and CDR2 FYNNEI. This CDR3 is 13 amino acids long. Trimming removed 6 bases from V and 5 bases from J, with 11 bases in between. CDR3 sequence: CASSDRPDQPQHF. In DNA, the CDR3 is TGTGCCAGCAGCGATCGGCCAGATCAGCCCCAGCATTTT.

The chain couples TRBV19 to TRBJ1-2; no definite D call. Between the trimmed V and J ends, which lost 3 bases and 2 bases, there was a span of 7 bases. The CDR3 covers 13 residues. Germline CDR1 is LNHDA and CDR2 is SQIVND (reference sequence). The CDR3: CASSIPPNYGYTF. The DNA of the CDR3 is TGTGCCAGTAGTATCCCACCCAACTATGGCTACACCTTC.

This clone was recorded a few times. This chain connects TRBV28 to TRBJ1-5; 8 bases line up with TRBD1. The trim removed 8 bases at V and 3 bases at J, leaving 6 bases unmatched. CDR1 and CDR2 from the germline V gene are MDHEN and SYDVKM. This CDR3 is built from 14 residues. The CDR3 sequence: CASGGGQVNQPQHF. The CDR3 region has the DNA TGTGCCAGCGGGGGGGGACAGGTCAATCAGCCCCAGCATTTT. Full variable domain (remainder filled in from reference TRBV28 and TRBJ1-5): DVKVTQSSRYLVKRTGEKVFLECVQDMDHENMFWYRQDPGLGLRLIYFSYDVKMKEKGDIPEGYSVSREKKERFSLILESASTNQTSMYLCASGGGQVNQPQHFGDGTRLSIL.

CDR3 residues: CASSRHGEAFF. CDR3 in DNA: TGTGCCAGCAGTCGACACGGTGAAGCTTTCTTT. V usage is TRBV6-7 and J usage is TRBJ1-1; D gene uncertain. TRBV6-7 is marked as an open reading frame, function uncertain. The V gene lost 5 bases and the J gene lost 7 bases, with 8 bases spanning the gap. The CDR3 runs 11 residues.

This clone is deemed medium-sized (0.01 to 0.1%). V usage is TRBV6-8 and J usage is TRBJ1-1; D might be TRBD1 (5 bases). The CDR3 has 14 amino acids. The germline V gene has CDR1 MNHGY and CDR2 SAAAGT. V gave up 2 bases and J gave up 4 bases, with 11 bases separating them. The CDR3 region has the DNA TGTGCCAGCAGTTACGGCGGGGGGATCACTGAAGCTTTCTTT. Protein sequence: CASSYGGGITEAFF.

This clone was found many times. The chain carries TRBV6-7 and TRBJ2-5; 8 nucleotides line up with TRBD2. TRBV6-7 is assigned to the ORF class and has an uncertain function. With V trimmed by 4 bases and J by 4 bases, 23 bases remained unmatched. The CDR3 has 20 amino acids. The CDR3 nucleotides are TGTGCCAGCAGTTGCCCCCGGAGCGGGGGCCAACGCCCCCCGGTAGAGACCCAGTACTTC. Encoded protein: CASSCPRSGGQRPPVETQYF.

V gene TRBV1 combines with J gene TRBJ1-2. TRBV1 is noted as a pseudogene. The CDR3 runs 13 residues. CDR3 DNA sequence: TGCGCCAGCAGCCAAGTTAAGGGAGATGGCTACACCTTC. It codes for CASSQVKGDGYTF.

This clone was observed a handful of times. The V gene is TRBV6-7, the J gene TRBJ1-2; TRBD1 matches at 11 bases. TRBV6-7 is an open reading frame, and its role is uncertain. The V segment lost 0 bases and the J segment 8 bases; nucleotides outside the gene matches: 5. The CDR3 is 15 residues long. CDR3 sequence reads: CASSYSGQGARGYTF. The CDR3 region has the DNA TGTGCCAGCAGTTACTCTGGACAGGGGGCGAGGGGCTACACCTTC.

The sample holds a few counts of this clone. CDR3 in DNA: TGTGCCAGCAGCCACGGACAGGGGGCAAGTTACGAGCAGTACTTC. Its translation is CASSHGQGASYEQYF. This rearrangement joins TRBV7-6 to TRBJ2-7, with 11 bases fitting TRBD1. V lost 5 bases and J lost 4; bases outside the gene matches: 7. The CDR3 runs 15 residues. Germline assignment: CDR1 SGHVS and CDR2 FNYEAQ.

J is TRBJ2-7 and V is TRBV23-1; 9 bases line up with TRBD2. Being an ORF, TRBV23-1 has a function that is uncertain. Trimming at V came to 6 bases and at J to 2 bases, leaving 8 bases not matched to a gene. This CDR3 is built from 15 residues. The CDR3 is CASSPGTSSPYEQYF. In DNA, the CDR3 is TGCGCCAGCAGCCCTGGGACTAGCTCACCCTACGAGCAGTACTTC.

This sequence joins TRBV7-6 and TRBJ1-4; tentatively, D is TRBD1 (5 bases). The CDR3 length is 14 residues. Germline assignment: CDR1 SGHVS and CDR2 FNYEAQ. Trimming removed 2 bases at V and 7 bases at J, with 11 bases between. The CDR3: CASSLNPGSEKLFF. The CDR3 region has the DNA TGTGCCAGCAGCTTAAATCCAGGGTCTGAAAAACTGTTTTTT.

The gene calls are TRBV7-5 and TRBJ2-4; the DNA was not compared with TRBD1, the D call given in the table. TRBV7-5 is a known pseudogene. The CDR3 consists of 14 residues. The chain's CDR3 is CASSPGQASWLQYF. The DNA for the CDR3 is TGTGCCAGCAGCCCGGGACAGGCAAGTTGGCTTCAGTACTTC.